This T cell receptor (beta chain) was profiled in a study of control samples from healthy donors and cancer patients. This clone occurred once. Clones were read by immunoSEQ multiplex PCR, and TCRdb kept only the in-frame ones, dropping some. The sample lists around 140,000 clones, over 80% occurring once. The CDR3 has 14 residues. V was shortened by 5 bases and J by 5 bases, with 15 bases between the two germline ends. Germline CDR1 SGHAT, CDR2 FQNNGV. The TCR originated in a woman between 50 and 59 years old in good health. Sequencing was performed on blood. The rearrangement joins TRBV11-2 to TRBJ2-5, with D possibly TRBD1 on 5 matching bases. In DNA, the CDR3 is TGTGCCAGCAGCGTAGGGTTGCAGGGTGAGACCCAGTACTTC. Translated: CASSVGLQGETQYF.